This TCR beta chain was profiled in a study of blood T cell repertoires in COVID-19. For the study at large: Samples of COVID-19 (acute and convalescent) were obtained from the United States, Italy and Spain. Sources were T cells, B-cell-depleted T cells, or PBMCs; the material itself was cDNA or gDNA.

The CDR3 is 16 residues long. The V gene end was trimmed by 2 bases and the J gene end by 6 bases; junction bases not matched to a gene: 11. Germline CDR1 SEHNR, CDR2 FQNEAQ (reference sequence). Methods used by the authors: Estimates of nucleated cell counts were drawn from the amplification of reference gene primers. The protocol was immunoSEQ multiplex PCR, while the TCRdb copy is restricted to in-frame clones and leaves out a portion. V and J calls and clone size are copied from that table; D and trimming were computed from the DNA. The sample holds 120,000 or so clones, 70% to 80% seen once. Sample: peripheral blood. The rearrangement links TRBV7-9 to TRBJ2-7; 9 bases match TRBD1. The TCR originated in a man aged 65 to 79 with acute or convalescent COVID-19. In DNA, the CDR3 is TGTGCCAGCAGCTTATCCACAGGGGGCTCCTGGGGCGAGCAGTACTTC. Translating gives CASSLSTGGSWGEQYF.